This record concerns one TCR beta chain sequence. Its antigen remains unknown. The data are from a study of cytomegalovirus exposure and HLA in healthy donors. Study findings and constraints: It is likely that the observed cluster of highly shared sequence variants was a sequencing artifact.

V shed 6 bases and J 2 bases; nucleotides not matched to a gene: 8. This CDR3 has 15 amino acids. Germline CDR1 and CDR2: SGHRS and YFSETQ. PCR amplification relied on 60 Vbeta primers (plus 13 Jbeta primers). TCRdb keeps only in-frame clones here, not all; method: immunoSEQ multiplex PCR. The sample holds roughly 200,000 clones, around three quarters seen once. Sequencing was done on a sample of PBMCs. The receptor comes from a man aged 35-49 years in good health and CMV-seronegative. The chain employs TRBV5-1 and TRBJ1-1; 9 bases fit TRBD1. The CDR3 DNA follows: TGCGCCAGCACTCGTGGACAGGGGCCCAACACTGAAGCTTTCTTT. Translation gives CASTRGQGPNTEAFF. Full variable domain (remainder filled in from reference TRBV5-1 and TRBJ1-1): KAGVTQTPRYLIKTRGQQVTLSCSPISGHRSVSWYQQTPGQGLQFLFEYFSETQRNKGNFPGRFSGRQFSNSRSEMNVSTLELGDSALYLCASTRGQGPNTEAFFGQGTRLTVV.